These 23 T cell receptor beta chains originate from one sample sequenced in a study of CD8 T cells in ankylosing spondylitis. TCRdb re-called the 5' RACE reads with MiXCR, one entry per CDR3 protein. Of about 130,000 distinct CDR3 sequences detected, around 13% appear once; the ten largest clones hold around 3%. Source material: blood, either unsorted or a sorted T cell fraction (not recorded which). The receptor source for this set is a female donor with ankylosing spondylitis or in good health (not recorded which).

This clonotype appeared a few times. The rearrangement joins TRBV12-3 or TRBV12-4 to TRBJ1-2; TRBD1 might be the D (5 bases). The ends were cut back, 3 bases at V and 7 bases at J, with 12 bases in the middle. The CDR3 is 13 residues long. The DNA of the CDR3 is TGTGCCAGCAGTTTCGGAGGGCAGGGTGGCTACACCTTC. Encoded protein: CASSFGGQGGYTF.

This clonotype showed up many times. The chain employs TRBV20-1 and TRBJ1-3, with a tentative D call TRBD1 (6 bases). Trimming shortened V by 2 bases and J by 7 bases, and 12 bases separated the two germline ends. CDR3 length: 13 residues. The germline gives CDR1 DFQATT, CDR2 SNEGSKA (reference sequence). The CDR3: CSARRVGGNTIYF. The CDR3 nucleotides read TGCAGTGCTAGACGCGTAGGGGGGAACACCATATATTTT.

The CDR3 sequence: CASSSLAGQPDTQYF. The CDR3 coding sequence is TGTGCCAGCAGTTCTCTAGCGGGGCAACCAGATACGCAGTATTTT. V and J are TRBV12-3 or TRBV12-4 and TRBJ2-3, with 9 bases lining up with TRBD2. Unmatched junction bases numbered 6, after V lost 4 bases and J lost 4 bases. CDR3 size: 15 residues.

This clonotype occurred many times. The chain joins TRBV5-1 to TRBJ2-3; 7 positions match TRBD1. V gave up 0 bases and J gave up 6 bases; unmatched junction bases: 7. CDR1 is SGHRS, CDR2 YFSETQ, per germline. This CDR3 is 15 amino acids long. CDR3 sequence: CASSLGQGLLDTQYF. The CDR3 nucleotides are TGCGCCAGCAGCTTGGGACAGGGTTTACTGGATACGCAGTATTTT.

Note on this clonotype: A much larger clone lies one base from this, so it may be a read error. The V gene is TRBV5-1, the J gene TRBJ1-5; D not certain. Germline CDR1 reads SGHRS; CDR2 reads YFSETQ. CDR3 length equals 13 residues. CDR3 coding DNA: TGCGCCATCAGCTTCGACGGCAATCAGCCCCAGCATTTT. Protein sequence: CAISFDGNQPQHF. The full variable domain, with the rest looked up from reference TRBV5-1 and TRBJ1-5, is KAGVTQTPRYLIKTRGQQVTLSCSPISGHRSVSWYQQTPGQGLQFLFEYFSETQRNKGNFPGRFSGRQFSNSRSEMNVSTLELGDSALYLCAISFDGNQPQHFGDGTRLSIL.

This clonotype was seen more than once but under ten times. This rearrangement joins TRBV20-1 to TRBJ2-3; D gene uncertain. CDR3 size: 14 residues. Trimming pared 5 bases from V and 2 bases from J, leaving 14 bases between. Germline CDR1 reads DFQATT; CDR2 reads SNEGSKA (reference sequence). The CDR3 here is CSAFIRLPTDTQYF. The CDR3 DNA follows: TGCAGTGCTTTTATTAGGTTGCCCACAGATACGCAGTATTTT.

CDR3 loop: CASSPMDKSTGELFF. The CDR3 DNA is TGTGCCAGCTCACCTATGGACAAGTCCACCGGGGAGCTGTTTTTT. The rearrangement joins TRBV18 to TRBJ2-2; the D gene is possibly TRBD1 (5 bases). The CDR3 is 15 residues long. With 3 bases removed from V and 4 bases from J, the gap between germline ends came to 12 bases. Germline V gene data show CDR1 as KGHSH and CDR2 as LQKENI.

This clonotype was seen many times. This chain links TRBV20-1 with TRBJ2-1; 8 bases match TRBD2. The CDR3 runs to 13 residues. V lost 3 bases and J lost 7; bases outside the gene matches: 5. CDR1 and CDR2 (germline): DFQATT, SNEGSKA (reference sequence). In DNA, the CDR3 is TGCAGTGCTAGTTCGGGGGGGAGGAATGAGCAGTTCTTC. Encoded protein: CSASSGGRNEQFF.

This clonotype has more than one count but fewer than ten. This rearrangement joins TRBV18 to TRBJ2-5; the D gene is possibly TRBD1 (6 bases). The CDR3 is 14 residues long. CDR1 and CDR2 (germline): KGHSH, LQKENI. V was pared by 3 bases and J by 5 bases, with 13 bases between. The CDR3 sequence: CASSPLGAWETQYF. The CDR3 region has the DNA TGTGCCAGCTCACCCTTGGGGGCCTGGGAGACCCAGTACTTC.

The gene calls are TRBV30 and TRBJ2-3; 13 positions match TRBD2. This CDR3 spans 13 amino acids. CDR1 and CDR2 (germline): GTSNPN, SVGIG (reference sequence). V lost 8 bases and J lost 6; bases outside the gene matches: 5. In DNA form, the CDR3 reads TGTGCCCGGACTAGCGGGAGATCTGATACGCAGTATTTT. Protein product: CARTSGRSDTQYF.

This clonotype turned up a few times. The gene calls are TRBV10-3 and TRBJ2-7; 7 bases line up with TRBD2. The germline V gene encodes CDR1 ENHRY and CDR2 SYGVKD. J was trimmed by 7 bases and V by 5 bases; bases with no gene match: 14. CDR3 size: 15 residues. The DNA for the CDR3 is TGTGCCATCAGTTCAATGTCTCTGAGCGGGACGGAGCAGTACTTC. This codes for CAISSMSLSGTEQYF.

This clonotype was observed many times. The J gene is TRBJ2-3, the V gene TRBV20-1; weak D call: TRBD2 (7 bases). V lost 3 bases to trimming and J lost 0 bases, with 16 bases between them. The germline gives CDR1 DFQATT, CDR2 SNEGSKA (reference sequence). This CDR3 is built from 16 residues. The CDR3: CSASAPGGASTDTQYF. DNA of the CDR3: TGCAGTGCTAGCGCACCTGGGGGGGCTAGCACAGATACGCAGTATTTT.

The rearrangement links TRBV12-3 or TRBV12-4 to TRBJ2-3, with 7 bases lining up with TRBD1. The CDR3 is 13 amino acids. V dropped 6 bases and J dropped 3; count of bases not matched to a gene: 3. This chain's CDR3 is CASRDRNTDTQYF. The CDR3 DNA sequence: TGTGCCAGCAGGGACAGGAATACAGATACGCAGTATTTT.

V usage is TRBV29-1 and J usage is TRBJ1-1; D is ambiguous. The length of the CDR3 is 13 residues. V was cut by 7 bases and J by 7 bases, with 19 bases left in between. CDR1 SQVTM and CDR2 ANQGSEA come from the germline V gene. CDR3 region: CSARRAGSIEAFF. The CDR3 bases are TGCAGCGCTCGCCGCGCGGGGAGCATTGAAGCTTTCTTT. Complete variable domain (other parts from reference TRBV29-1 and TRBJ1-1): SAVISQKPSRDICQRGTSLTIQCQVDSQVTMMFWYRQQPGQSLTLIATANQGSEATYESGFVIDKFPISRPNLTFSTLTVSNMSPEDSSIYLCSARRAGSIEAFFGQGTRLTVV.

The chain carries TRBV5-1 and TRBJ2-5; 15 nucleotides agree with TRBD2. The CDR3 is made up of 18 amino acids. Germline assignment: CDR1 SGHRS and CDR2 YFSETQ. Trimming took 2 bases from V and 2 from J; bases not matched to a gene: 7. This CDR3 is CASSFRTGTSGGQETQYF. CDR3 DNA sequence: TGCGCCAGCAGCTTCCGTACCGGGACTAGCGGGGGGCAAGAGACCCAGTACTTC.

Ten or more counts support this clonotype. V is TRBV24-1 and J is TRBJ1-5; D is possibly TRBD1 (5 bases). V was trimmed by 3 bases and J by 11 bases, leaving 16 bases between them. This CDR3 has 14 amino acids. Germline V gives CDR1 KGHDR, CDR2 SFDVKD. CDR3 bases: TGTGCCACCAGTGATCAGGGTGCCACTCCGGCCCAGCATTTT. Residues: CATSDQGATPAQHF.

The chain joins TRBV5-6 to TRBJ1-4; TRBD1 is a possible D gene (6 bases). This CDR3 comprises 17 residues. Trimming removed 1 base at V and 6 bases at J, with 19 bases between. Germline V gene lookup returns CDR1 SGHDT and CDR2 YYEEEE. The DNA for the CDR3 is TGTGCCAGCAGCTTGTGGACAGCACTCCTCTCGTATGAAAAACTGTTTTTT. Residues: CASSLWTALLSYEKLFF.

The J gene is TRBJ2-3, the V gene TRBV4-2; tentatively, D is TRBD1 or TRBD2 (7 bases each). There are 15 residues in the CDR3. V was clipped by 5 bases and J by 2 bases, with 14 bases between them. Looked up from germline, CDR1 is LGHNA and CDR2 is YNFKEQ. CDR3 coding DNA: TGTGCCAGCAGCTGGGAGGGGGCCCTCACAGATACGCAGTATTTT. Its translation is CASSWEGALTDTQYF.

There are many counts of this clonotype. The V and J genes are TRBV29-1 and TRBJ1-2; D is unclear. Germline CDR1 and CDR2: SQVTM and ANQGSEA. The CDR3 is 10 amino acids. V lost 3 bases and J lost 6, with 5 bases in between. The CDR3 protein is CSVERDGYTF. CDR3 sequence (DNA): TGCAGCGTTGAGAGGGATGGCTACACCTTC.

The V gene is TRBV6-5, the J gene TRBJ1-1; tentatively, D is TRBD1 (5 bases). The CDR3 is 12 residues long. V was clipped by 7 bases and J by 2 bases, with 8 bases between them. Germline V gene data show CDR1 as MNHEY and CDR2 as SVGAGI. For the CDR3, the DNA is TGTGCCAGCACTAGGGGAAACACTGAAGCTTTCTTT. Protein sequence: CASTRGNTEAFF.

This clonotype was observed many times. The J gene is TRBJ2-2, the V gene TRBV18; TRBD1 is a possible D gene (5 bases). The germline V gene encodes CDR1 KGHSH and CDR2 LQKENI. The CDR3 is 14 residues long. V shed 3 bases and J shed 6 bases, with 11 bases lying between them. The CDR3 sequence: CASSPQGWSGELFF. In DNA form, the CDR3 reads TGTGCCAGCTCACCCCAGGGTTGGTCCGGGGAGCTGTTTTTT. Together with reference TRBV18 and TRBJ2-2, the CDR3 gives the full variable domain: NAGVMQNPRHLVRRRGQEARLRCSPMKGHSHVYWYRQLPEEGLKFMVYLQKENIIDESGMPKERFSAEFPKEGPSILRIQQVVRGDSAAYFCASSPQGWSGELFFGEGSRLTVL.

The gene calls are TRBV7-2 and TRBJ2-1; 8 nucleotides agree with TRBD2. CDR1 SGHTA and CDR2 FQGNSA come from the germline V gene. The CDR3 extends over 16 amino acids. After removal of 1 base from V and 0 bases from J, the junction contained 2 bases not matched to a gene. The CDR3 reads CASSLGAGASYNEQFF. In DNA, the CDR3 is TGTGCCAGCAGCTTAGGAGCGGGGGCCTCCTACAATGAGCAGTTCTTC. The whole variable domain, filled in from reference TRBV7-2 and TRBJ2-1, reads GAGVSQSPSNKVTEKGKDVELRCDPISGHTALYWYRQSLGQGLEFLIYFQGNSAPDKSGLPSDRFSAERTGGSVSTLTIQRTQQEDSAVYLCASSLGAGASYNEQFFGPGTRLTVL.

This clonotype was detected only a few times. This chain uses TRBV10-3 with TRBJ2-7, with D unclear. The CDR3 contains 12 residues. Between the trimmed V and J ends, which lost 4 bases and 6 bases, there was a span of 10 bases. The V gene's germline CDR1 is ENHRY and CDR2 SYGVKD. The CDR3 is CAISGLGSEQYF. In DNA form, the CDR3 reads TGTGCCATCAGTGGTTTGGGTAGCGAGCAGTACTTC.